One T cell receptor (beta chain) is described in this entry. Sequence at one end of the junction differs from germline and may be a read error. Molecular-barcoded quantitative 5'-RACE produced these TCR beta libraries. TCRdb re-derived calls from the 5' RACE reads in MiXCR, one entry per CDR3 protein. The table lists fewer than 250,000 distinct CDR3 sequences, 10% of them singletons. These data originate in a study of CD8 T cells in ankylosing spondylitis. CDR3 length equals 14 residues. Germline V gives CDR1 SEHNR, CDR2 FQNEAQ (reference sequence). This TCR was sampled from a male donor with ankylosing spondylitis or in good health (not recorded which). The rearrangement links TRBV7-9 to TRBJ2-3, with D perhaps TRBD2 (5 bases). The sequencing input was blood, either unsorted or a sorted T cell fraction (not recorded which). CDR3 nucleotide sequence: TGTGCCAGCTGCTTCGCGGGTAGCACAGATACGCAGTATTTT. It is translated as CASCFAGSTDTQYF.